This entry describes one T cell receptor beta chain. The CDR3 consists of 14 residues. V lost 8 bases and J lost 1; bases outside the gene matches: 7. Looked up from germline, CDR1 is MNHEY and CDR2 is SMNVEV (reference sequence). Only in-frame clones appear in the TCRdb table, and some are missing; sequencing was by immunoSEQ multiplex PCR. There are 100,000 or so clones in the sample; around 93% occur only once, and about 0.91% lies in the top ten. These data are taken from a study of PD-L1 blockade in urothelial cancer. The TCR comes from a woman older than 75 with urothelial cancer. Sequenced material: PBMCs, taken around atezolizumab (anti-PD-L1) treatment. The chain uses TRBV27 and TRBJ1-2; 7 bases line up with TRBD1. Here the CDR3 reads CASARTGINYGYTF. In DNA form, the CDR3 reads TGTGCCAGCGCCCGGACAGGAATTAACTATGGCTACACCTTC.